The present entry profiles one TCR beta chain with its context. Documented time point: new active TB diagnosis, blood taken before or within 7 days of starting treatment. Included patients were adults of at least 18, HIV-seronegative, South African. Each clinical donor contributed on average about 96,000 T cells from unsorted cryopreserved PBMC. This entry is derived from a study of T cells in tuberculosis. The CDR3 loop spans 17 amino acids. V shed 6 bases and J 0 bases; nucleotides not matched to a gene: 6. Per the germline V gene, CDR1 is SNHLY and CDR2 is FYNNEI. Method: immunoSEQ multiplex PCR; TCRdb's copy keeps in-frame clones and lacks some. Among about 34,000 clones, roughly 93% were seen once, and the ten largest hold about an eighth.

The J gene is TRBJ2-3, the V gene TRBV2, with TRBD2 matching over 13 bases. This TCR was recovered from an adult with tuberculosis. The sequences come from PBMCs, collected at tuberculosis diagnosis. This chain's CDR3 is CASRPGLAGTSTDTQYF. The CDR3 DNA reads as TGTGCCAGCAGACCGGGACTAGCGGGGACTAGCACAGATACGCAGTATTTT. The whole variable domain, filled in from reference TRBV2 and TRBJ2-3, reads EPEVTQTPSHQVTQMGQEVILRCVPISNHLYFYWYRQILGQKVEFLVSFYNNEISEKSEIFDDQFSVERPDGSNFTLKIRSTKLEDSAMYFCASRPGLAGTSTDTQYFGPGTRLTVL.